These T cell receptor beta chains were read from a single sample in a study of Ad26.COV2.S vaccination and SARS-CoV-2 variants. Assay used: immunoSEQ multiplex PCR; TCRdb lists only in-frame clones, some missing. The repertoire consists of 350,000 to 450,000 clones, with 70% to 90% occurring once and the leading ten covering around 3.3%. The input for sequencing was peripheral blood, taken in a trial of Ad26.COV2.S vaccine versus placebo. All receptors derive from a person between 18 and 65 years old who received the Ad26.COV2.S COVID-19 vaccine or a placebo. Both conserved end residues are part of each CDR3. A D gene is named only where the DNA matches it firmly. Some rows have no size entry. The others give once, few or many, or a class for an expanded clone.

clone_size: NA; d_call: NA; j_call: TRBJ2-7; v_call: TRBV9; cdr3_nt: TGTGCCAGCAGCGTAGGTGGAGGGACCACCTACGAGCAGTACTTC; cdr3_aa: CASSVGGGTTYEQYF
clone_size: NA; d_call: TRBD1; j_call: TRBJ1-1; v_call: TRBV28; cdr3_nt: TGTGCCAGCAGTTTGTGGCCCGGGACAGGGAGCTACACTGAAGCTTTCTTT; cdr3_aa: CASSLWPGTGSYTEAFF
clone_size: NA; d_call: NA; j_call: TRBJ1-2; v_call: TRBV6-5; cdr3_nt: TGTGCCAGCAGTTACTCGACAGCCTTAGGCTATGGCTACACCTTC; cdr3_aa: CASSYSTALGYGYTF
clone_size: NA; d_call: NA; j_call: TRBJ2-3; v_call: TRBV30; cdr3_nt: TGTGCCTGGAGTGTTGGGAGTCTAGATCGGTATTTT; cdr3_aa: CAWSVGSLDRYF
clone_size: NA; d_call: NA; j_call: TRBJ2-6; v_call: TRBV5-1; cdr3_nt: TGCGCCAGCAGTACGGGACTTACAACCTCTGGGGCCAACGTCCTGACTTTC; cdr3_aa: CASSTGLTTSGANVLTF
clone_size: NA; d_call: NA; j_call: TRBJ1-5; v_call: TRBV28; cdr3_nt: TGTGCCAGCAGTTTATTGTCAAATGATCAGCCCCAGCATTTT; cdr3_aa: CASSLLSNDQPQHF
clone_size: once; d_call: NA; j_call: TRBJ2-5; v_call: TRBV6-2/TRBV6-3; cdr3_nt: TGTGCCAGCAGTTACGGGCCTGCTACCGATCAAGAGACCCAGTACTTC; cdr3_aa: CASSYGPATDQETQYF
clone_size: NA; d_call: NA; j_call: TRBJ1-5; v_call: TRBV15; cdr3_nt: TGTGCCACCAGCAGAGGCGGGACACTAAACAATCAGCCCCAGCATTTT; cdr3_aa: CATSRGGTLNNQPQHF
clone_size: once; d_call: NA; j_call: TRBJ2-1; v_call: TRBV15; cdr3_nt: TGTGCCACCAGCAGAGATTTAGGACCCGGCTACAATGAGCAGTTCTTC; cdr3_aa: CATSRDLGPGYNEQFF
clone_size: NA; d_call: TRBD1; j_call: TRBJ2-2; v_call: TRBV7-9; cdr3_nt: TGTGCCAGCAGCTCACAGACAGGGTCCCCTACGAACACCGGGGAGCTGTTTTTT; cdr3_aa: CASSSQTGSPTNTGELFF
clone_size: NA; d_call: NA; j_call: TRBJ1-1; v_call: TRBV7-8; cdr3_nt: TGTGCCAGCAGCACCAGGGGTAGCACTGAAGCTTTCTTT; cdr3_aa: CASSTRGSTEAFF
clone_size: NA; d_call: NA; j_call: TRBJ1-1; v_call: TRBV4-3; cdr3_nt: TGCGCCAGCAGCCAAGTTGGGGAGGGGGAGACTAACACTGAAGCTTTCTTT; cdr3_aa: CASSQVGEGETNTEAFF
clone_size: once; d_call: NA; j_call: TRBJ1-1; v_call: TRBV5-1; cdr3_nt: TGCGCCAGCAGCTTAGAACAGGGAGGCACTGAAGCTTTCTTT; cdr3_aa: CASSLEQGGTEAFF
clone_size: once; d_call: NA; j_call: TRBJ2-7; v_call: TRBV11-2; cdr3_nt: TGTGCCAGCAGCTTAGGGGCCGGTTACGAGCAGTACTTC; cdr3_aa: CASSLGAGYEQYF
clone_size: NA; d_call: NA; j_call: TRBJ2-7; v_call: TRBV5-1; cdr3_nt: TGCGCCAGCAGCTTGGTATCTGGATCCTACGAGCAGTACTTC; cdr3_aa: CASSLVSGSYEQYF
clone_size: many; d_call: NA; j_call: TRBJ2-7; v_call: TRBV27; cdr3_nt: TGTGCCAGCAGTTTAAAGGGAACTGGGCACGAGCAGTACTTC; cdr3_aa: CASSLKGTGHEQYF
clone_size: once; d_call: TRBD2; j_call: TRBJ2-3; v_call: TRBV5-1; cdr3_nt: TGCGCCAGCAGCTCCGGGACTAGCGAAAGCACAGATACGCAGTATTTT; cdr3_aa: CASSSGTSESTDTQYF
clone_size: NA; d_call: TRBD2; j_call: TRBJ2-3; v_call: TRBV7-2; cdr3_nt: TGTGCCAGCAGCTTAGCCCCGAGTACTAGCGGGACCCAGTATTTT; cdr3_aa: CASSLAPSTSGTQYF
clone_size: NA; d_call: NA; j_call: TRBJ2-3; v_call: TRBV5-1; cdr3_nt: TGCGCCAGCAGCTTAGAAGTGATACTCAGCACAGATACGCAGTATTTT; cdr3_aa: CASSLEVILSTDTQYF
clone_size: NA; d_call: NA; j_call: TRBJ1-1; v_call: TRBV19; cdr3_nt: TGTGCCAGTTGGTCGGGGAACACTGAAGCTTTCTTT; cdr3_aa: CASWSGNTEAFF
clone_size: once; d_call: NA; j_call: TRBJ1-1; v_call: TRBV18; cdr3_nt: TGTGCCAGCTCACCGAACGCGATAACAGGGAACACTGAAGCTTTCTTT; cdr3_aa: CASSPNAITGNTEAFF
clone_size: NA; d_call: TRBD2; j_call: TRBJ2-1; v_call: TRBV28; cdr3_nt: TGTGCCAGCAGTTTATCGGGGGGCTCCTACAATGAGCAGTTCTTC; cdr3_aa: CASSLSGGSYNEQFF
clone_size: NA; d_call: NA; j_call: TRBJ1-5; v_call: TRBV10-3; cdr3_nt: TGTGCCATCAGCACGGGAGAGAATGGCAATCAGCCCCAGCATTTT; cdr3_aa: CAISTGENGNQPQHF
clone_size: NA; d_call: TRBD2; j_call: TRBJ2-1; v_call: TRBV4-1; cdr3_nt: TGCGCCAGCAGCTGGACTAGCGGGGGGGCCAGTGAGCAGTTCTTC; cdr3_aa: CASSWTSGGASEQFF
clone_size: NA; d_call: TRBD1; j_call: TRBJ2-6; v_call: TRBV4-3; cdr3_nt: TGCGCCAGCACCTGGGCTTTACAGGGGGCAGGAGGGGCCAACGTCCTGACTTTC; cdr3_aa: CASTWALQGAGGANVLTF